Given below is one TCR beta chain in context. Enrolment of Seattle patients took place during active infection, and they were followed longitudinally. The data stem from a study of blood T cell repertoires in COVID-19. Study details: Sample material is recorded as cDNA or gDNA derived from T cells, B-cell-depleted T cells, or PBMCs.

V dropped 3 bases and J dropped 2; count of bases not matched to a gene: 8. Germline-derived CDR1 and CDR2 are SGDLS and YYNGEE. The CDR3 length is 15 residues. Authors' data handling: The assay estimated nucleated cells by amplifying reference gene primers. TCRdb's table, derived via immunoSEQ multiplex PCR, lists solely in-frame clones and lacks some. V and J calls and clone size come straight from that table; D and trimming were deduced from the DNA. The data show 150,000 to 200,000 clones, about 87% seen once. The receptor was isolated from a woman in her seventies with COVID-19, enrolled during active disease. The sample was peripheral blood. The rearrangement uses TRBV9 and TRBJ2-7; the match to TRBD1 covers 7 bases. Here the CDR3 reads CASSARGQLPYEQYF. The CDR3 nucleotides read TGTGCCAGCAGCGCAAGGGGACAGCTCCCCTACGAGCAGTACTTC.